This T cell receptor beta chain stems from a study of cytomegalovirus exposure and HLA in healthy donors (dated 2017 in TCRdb). At the level of the whole study: An earlier analysis of approximately 640 of the donors reported roughly 270 Gb of sequence data and about 100 million unique TCR beta sequences from some 180 million T cells. Approximately 300 gigabases of sequencing data and 70 million to 95 million unique TCR sequences made up an early release that covered approximately 700 HLA-typed donors. Of the approximately 400 genotyped donors, approximately 81% were placed in the genetic ancestry cluster associated with self-reported Caucasian donors. The study aimed to test whether cataloging public T cell receptors could reveal signatures of past pathogen exposure. The study used immunosequencing to profile the T cell repertoires of more than 650 subjects and linked those repertoires to cytomegalovirus serostatus. A separate validation cohort of about 110 different subjects was used in addition to the 666-subject first cohort. The study combined high-throughput TCR immunosequencing, statistical association of individual TCRs with disease status, and machine learning to predict cytomegalovirus infection status. To study patterns of TCR occurrence, a later analysis re-analyzed previously published TCR beta repertoires from 666 donors and added high-resolution HLA genotyping. Rather than drawing on any new phenotypic data, the later analysis identified candidate immune exposures from TCR beta sequences and the way those sequences occurred across donors. An earlier analysis of 450 to 750 of the donors used high-throughput TCR beta sequencing to judge whether each TCR beta V gene segment behaved as functional or pseudogenic. Donor age, sex, ethnicity and CMV serostatus were compiled together with the repertoire data. In a later genetic analysis, genome-wide SNP genotypes for about 55% of the roughly 700 donors were used, and that subset was treated as a discovery cohort. Every discovery cohort repertoire had been produced on one sequencing platform. HLA typing included class I and class II loci at four-digit resolution. The number of typed donors differed by locus: about 620-640 for A, B, C, DRB1 and DQB1; some 500 for DQA1; approximately 610 for DPA1; and roughly 450 for DPB1. A few DR-DQ haplotypes were treated as single units for association and clustering because of strong linkage in the cohort. Among some 410 genotyped donors of the cohort, an average of around 240,000 unique TCR beta nucleotide sequences was sequenced per donor, of which roughly 18% were non-productive.

Preparation of the library involved the immunoSEQ multiplex PCR assay. For the multiplex PCR, a mixture combining 60 forward primers for TCR Vbeta segments and 13 reverse primers for TCR Jbeta segments was used. A multiplex PCR assay on genomic DNA amplified the CDR3 region of rearranged TCR beta genes. The Illumina HiSeq System was used to sequence the amplified TCR beta libraries as 87-base-pair reads. The original methods were these. Across the 600 to 700 repertoires, a later analysis counted roughly 84 million unique TCR beta chains, roughly 11 million of which were shared by at least two donors. To remove PCR and sequencing errors, raw reads were error-corrected and collapsed into unique sequences using a nearest-neighbor algorithm that merged closely related sequences. V, D and J gene segments were assigned by aligning CDR3 sequences to IMGT reference sequences. For a sequence to be retained, a match of at least six nucleotides was required to both a V gene segment and a J gene segment. Rearrangements were classified as productive when the CDR3 lacked stop codons and remained in frame with V and J, and all other rearrangements were classified as non-productive. CDR3 was defined according to IMGT convention as the region running from the second conserved V-encoded cysteine to the conserved J-encoded phenylalanine. The earlier analysis of 587 of the donors excluded sequences that lacked an unambiguous match to a single V gene segment. In an earlier analysis of 587 of the donors, a V segment was called functional when productive rearrangements were above 56.7%, and segregating when the standard deviation between donors exceeded 5%. To diagnose cytomegalovirus status from the catalog of TCR beta chain sequences, a statistical classification framework was built. In a later analysis, TCR nucleotide sequences were compared against IMGT/GENE-DB human TR gene sequences so that V and J genes could be assigned. In a later analysis, CDR3 sequences and most-parsimonious VDJ recombination scenarios were assigned using the TCRdist pipeline. In a later analysis, each TCR beta chain was defined by its CDR3 amino acid sequence together with its V-gene family, and reads without a unique V-gene family were excluded. A later analysis removed over 500 highly shared, low-generation-probability nucleotide sequences to deal with suspected cross-contamination and a sequencing artifact. A later analysis calculated a clonal expansion index for each public chain from normalized within-repertoire ranks of inferred template counts. A later analysis computed generation probabilities with a VDJ recombination model fitted to out-of-frame rearrangements, and checked the results against IGoR. In a later analysis, TCR-TCR, TCR-HLA and TCR-CMV co-occurrence was scored with hypergeometric tests, and a repertoire-size bias correction was applied to TCR pairs. False discovery rates were estimated in a later analysis by permuting HLA or CMV assignments 20 times. In a later analysis, co-occurring TCRs were grouped with DBSCAN, and TCRdist sequence similarity was added when clustering was performed within HLA-allele-positive subsets. Repertoires with fewer than 30,000 or more than 120,000 public chains, plus five repertoires with anomalous nucleotide sharing, were excluded from co-occurrence clustering. TCRdb obtained this table from immuneACCESS and retained in-frame rearrangements with V and J assigned. These tables miss some clones; where compared with another copy, unresolved V genes account for less than half of the shortfall, and the remainder is unexplained. Clonal size and the V and J genes are those of that table, whereas D and trimming came from the DNA. The sample data list about 130,000 clones, and 78% of these were observed just once. The top ten clonotypes cover over 1.5% of the sample.

The germline V gene provides CDR1 SGHRS and CDR2 YFSETQ. Trimmed from V: 0 bases; trimmed from J: 2 bases; junction bases lacking a gene match: 7. Including the terminal cysteine and phenylalanine, the CDR3 comprises 16 residues. This entry keeps only the CDR3 DNA: 48 bases, framed from base 1. Study-wide findings and limitations: In a later analysis, several top co-occurrence clusters were reported to appear linked to parvovirus B19, influenza, CMV and Epstein-Barr virus. The 87-base-pair reads could not distinguish some IMGT-functional V segments, including TRBV6-2 and TRBV6-3, so those segments were excluded. A later analysis associated around 16,000 TCR beta sequences with specific HLA alleles at a false discovery rate of 0.05. In vitro tests confirmed that a few of the cytomegalovirus-associated TCR beta chains recognize cytomegalovirus antigens. A later analysis found that most CMV-associated TCR beta chains appeared HLA-restricted, with HLA associations seemingly driven largely by CMV exposure. In a later genetic analysis, fewer N-insertions in productive TCRs were reported among donors in an Asian-associated ancestry cluster than the roughly 700-donor mean. The authors suggested that the approach could potentially be generalized to other disease states and immunological phenotypes. In this cohort, only TCR beta chains were sequenced, and detectable features were limited by the absence of alpha or paired-chain data. Presence/absence analyses assumed roughly uniform sequencing depth across donors, an assumption that may not hold. Strong co-occurrence of HLA alleles, especially DR and DQ, made assigning TCR associations to individual alleles difficult. In a later analysis, HLA-associated TCR beta chains were found to be more clonally expanded and to have lower generation probabilities than equally common non-associated chains. In both the original and validation cohorts, the classifier was reported to diagnose cytomegalovirus status with high specificity and sensitivity. A total of about 180 TCR beta chains were listed by the study as associated with cytomegalovirus. Correlated functional status among segregating V segments might reflect linkage disequilibrium, but an unknown experimental factor could not be ruled out. Most TCR sequences were seen in very few donors, while some public TCRs were found in many individuals. A further reported finding was that TCR beta sequences accurately predicted the HLA-A and HLA-B alleles for most subjects in the first cohort. The sequencing pipeline was judged likely to have produced a cluster of highly shared sequence variants as a technical artifact. Broadly in line with IMGT annotations, most TCR beta V segments showed up in productive rearrangements about 90% or about 30% of the time in an earlier analysis of several hundred of the donors. Because counts were too low, roughly 16 rarely observed V segments, including chromosome 9 orphons, were excluded from the earlier analysis of some 590 of the donors. Immune exposure information for the cohort was limited to CMV serostatus. HLA typing was unavailable for some donors at each locus, so association tests used only the typed subset. In a later analysis, the rate of TCR association differed among HLA loci, with DRB1 alleles having the most associated TCRs and HLA-C alleles having the fewest. An association between a missense DCLRE1C variant and V-gene and J-gene trimming of TCR beta chains was found in a later genetic analysis and replicated in an independent cohort.

Turning to this clone: The specificity of this receptor is unknown. No clone much larger than this one lies a single base away; base qualities are absent.

The cohort was made up of hundreds of healthy bone marrow donors. Cohort members were all nominally healthy when sampled, although unrecorded immune exposures were likely present. The donor tested CMV seronegative and was one of the 352 seronegative cohort members. Every donor gave a peripheral blood sample, and the peripheral blood mononuclear cells from that sample were used for TCR beta sequencing. The Qiagen DNeasy Blood Extraction Kit was used to extract genomic DNA from the blood cell samples. The V gene is TRBV5-1 and the J gene is TRBJ1-1; a stretch of 7 junction bases matches TRBD1. The sequencing sample was made of PBMCs. This clonotype was obtained from a woman in her thirties or forties in good health and CMV-seronegative. CDR3 loop: CASSLGEGAGNTEAFF. The DNA is as follows: TGCGCCAGCAGCTTGGGAGAGGGGGCAGGAAACACTGAAGCTTTCTTT.